The 25 T cell receptor beta chains listed next were all sequenced from one sample in a study of siplizumab effects on memory and regulatory T cells. Profiling relied on immunoSEQ multiplex PCR, and the TCRdb table lists in-frame clones only, not all of them. The data contain some 64,000 clones, about 80% of them singletons. The sequenced material came from memory CD4+ T cells sorted from blood. All receptors derive from a human donor in good health.

The CDR3 nucleotides read TGTGCCAGCAGTGCATCGACAGGGGGGAATGAAAAACTGTTTTTT. Translating it yields CASSASTGGNEKLFF. The V and J genes are TRBV6-1 and TRBJ1-4; 9 bases map to TRBD1. Germline CDR1 is MNHNS and CDR2 is SASEGT. The CDR3 length is 15 residues. Germline trimming cut 4 bases from V and 5 bases from J; bases unmatched to any gene: 5.

This clone occurred once. The chain is built from TRBV7-3 and TRBJ1-1, with D perhaps TRBD1 (6 bases). Trimming removed 2 bases at V and 0 bases at J, with 10 bases between. This CDR3 spans 15 amino acids. CDR1 is SGHTA and CDR2 is FQGTGA in the germline V gene. In DNA form, the CDR3 reads TGTGCCAGCAGCTTATCCGGGGGGCTGAACACTGAAGCTTTCTTT. Protein product: CASSLSGGLNTEAFF.

This chain uses TRBV4-2 with TRBJ2-3; 11 positions match TRBD2. The germline V gene encodes CDR1 LGHNA and CDR2 YNFKEQ. With 0 bases clipped from V and 2 bases from J, the junction kept 7 bases outside the gene matches. CDR3 size: 18 residues. The CDR3 DNA follows: TGTGCCAGCAGCCAAGAGAGGTTAGCGGGGGGGGCCACAGATACGCAGTATTTT. This encodes CASSQERLAGGATDTQYF.

This clone was seen a single time. The chain employs TRBV2 and TRBJ2-7, with D possibly TRBD2 on 5 matching bases. The germline gives CDR1 SNHLY, CDR2 FYNNEI. V lost 3 bases and J 4 bases, leaving 7 bases between the germline ends. This CDR3 region has 12 residues. The CDR3 loop is CASSDRGYEQYF. The CDR3 bases are TGTGCCAGCAGTGATCGCGGGTACGAGCAGTACTTC.

CDR3 in DNA: TGTGCCAGCAGCTTAGGGGGACAGGGAAGCTACGAGCAGTACTTC. Translation gives CASSLGGQGSYEQYF. The rearrangement uses TRBV7-9 and TRBJ2-7, with TRBD1 matching over 9 bases. V lost 1 base to trimming and J lost 3 bases; unmatched junction nucleotides: 4. The germline V gene encodes CDR1 SEHNR and CDR2 FQNEAQ (reference sequence). There are 15 residues in the CDR3. Based on the CDR3 plus reference TRBV7-9 and TRBJ2-7, the full variable domain is DTGVSQNPRHKITKRGQNVTFRCDPISEHNRLYWYRQTLGQGPEFLTYFQNEAQLEKSRLLSDRFSAERPKGSFSTLEIQRTEQGDSAMYLCASSLGGQGSYEQYFGPGTRLTVT.

The chain carries TRBV5-1 and TRBJ2-2; no definite D call. Germline V gene sequence: CDR1 SGHRS, CDR2 YFSETQ. The CDR3 extends over 15 amino acids. V lost 1 base and J 0 bases, leaving 7 bases between the germline ends. CDR3 region: CASSLRTANTGELFF. CDR3 coding DNA: TGCGCCAGCAGCTTGAGGACGGCGAACACCGGGGAGCTGTTTTTT.

The genes are TRBV4-3 and TRBJ1-6, with D hard to call. The CDR3 length is 15 residues. The V gene lost 0 bases and the J gene lost 10 bases, with 13 bases spanning the gap. Germline V CDR1 and CDR2: LGHNA, YSLEER. The CDR3 region is CASSQDGGVGSPLHF. CDR3 bases: TGCGCCAGCAGCCAAGATGGCGGGGTTGGATCACCCCTCCACTTT.

The chain uses TRBV19 and TRBJ1-1, with TRBD1 as a possible D gene (6 bases). Germline V gene sequence: CDR1 LNHDA, CDR2 SQIVND (reference sequence). This CDR3 comprises 14 residues. Trimming stripped 6 bases from V and 4 bases from J, with 15 bases between. CDR3 in amino acids: CASRGGLVGTEAFF. The CDR3 nucleotides are TGTGCCAGTAGGGGGGGCCTCGTGGGCACTGAAGCTTTCTTT.

The rearrangement uses TRBV2 and TRBJ2-3; no reliable D call. This CDR3 is built from 14 residues. Germline V gives CDR1 SNHLY, CDR2 FYNNEI. The V end lost 7 bases, the J end lost 0 bases, and 11 bases lay between the germline ends. The CDR3, as DNA: TGTGCCAGCACGTTTACTTCTAGCACAGATACGCAGTATTTT. This gives the protein CASTFTSSTDTQYF.

The CDR3 region has the DNA TGTGCCAGCAGTTCGACGGACTATGGCTACACCTTC. Translated: CASSSTDYGYTF. The rearrangement uses TRBV6-1 and TRBJ1-2; the D is unclear. The V gene's germline CDR1 is MNHNS and CDR2 SASEGT. The V end lost 5 bases, the J end lost 3 bases, and 7 bases lay between the germline ends. There are 12 residues in the CDR3.

V usage is TRBV11-3 and J usage is TRBJ1-2, with D uncertain. This CDR3 spans 15 amino acids. Germline values: CDR1 SGHNT, CDR2 YENEEA. V was shortened by 0 bases and J by 8 bases, with 16 bases between the two germline ends. The CDR3 DNA follows: TGTGCCAGCAGCTTAGAGCCCCGGGTCTGGGAGGGCTACACCTTC. Translating gives CASSLEPRVWEGYTF.

Concerning this clone: This specimen includes other DNA sequences encoding the same CDR3. The chain joins TRBV19 to TRBJ2-4, with D perhaps TRBD1 or TRBD2 (5 bases each). V was trimmed by 8 bases and J by 0 bases, leaving 8 bases between them. Germline V lookup: CDR1 LNHDA, CDR2 SQIVND (reference sequence). This CDR3 spans 13 amino acids. The CDR3 protein is CASRDLAKNIQYF. CDR3 nucleotide sequence: TGTGCCAGTCGGGACCTAGCCAAAAACATTCAGTACTTC.

This chain connects TRBV27 to TRBJ2-1, with D tentatively TRBD1 (5 bases). Trimming shortened V by 2 bases and J by 11 bases, and 13 bases separated the two germline ends. Germline V gene data show CDR1 as MNHEY and CDR2 as SMNVEV (reference sequence). CDR3 length equals 13 residues. CDR3 sequence (DNA): TGTGCCAGCAGTTTAATGGGGCAGCCCAAGCAGTTCTTC. Amino acids: CASSLMGQPKQFF.

This CDR3 reads CASSFTGMATGELFF. In DNA, the CDR3 is TGTGCCAGCAGCTTTACAGGGATGGCCACCGGGGAGCTGTTTTTT. V and J are TRBV5-4 and TRBJ2-2; D may be TRBD1 (6 bases). This CDR3 comprises 15 residues. Germline V gene lookup returns CDR1 SGHNT and CDR2 YYREEE (reference sequence). Trimming removed 2 bases at V and 4 bases at J, with 12 bases between. Full variable domain (rest looked up from reference TRBV5-4 and TRBJ2-2): ETGVTQSPTHLIKTRGQQVTLRCSSQSGHNTVSWYQQALGQGPQFIFQYYREEENGRGNFPPRFSGLQFPNYSSELNVNALELDDSALYLCASSFTGMATGELFFGEGSRLTVL.

V gene TRBV11-2 combines with J gene TRBJ2-7; TRBD2 might be the D (5 bases). Trimming removed 0 bases at V and 3 bases at J, with 9 bases between. This CDR3 is built from 14 residues. The germline gives CDR1 SGHAT, CDR2 FQNNGV. The chain's CDR3 is CASSLDGEGYEQYF. CDR3 sequence (DNA): TGTGCCAGCAGCTTAGATGGTGAGGGCTACGAGCAGTACTTC.

The V call is TRBV29-1, the J call TRBJ2-6, with 9 bases aligning to TRBD1. The length of the CDR3 is 17 residues. The ends lost 6 bases at V and 0 bases at J; junction bases unmatched: 9. Germline assignment: CDR1 SQVTM and CDR2 ANQGSEA. This chain's CDR3 is CSVTTGGVLSGANVLTF. CDR3 bases: TGCAGCGTAACGACAGGGGGGGTTCTCTCTGGGGCCAACGTCCTGACTTTC.

This chain joins TRBV14 and TRBJ2-3, with 10 nucleotides matching TRBD2. The J segment lost 6 bases and the V segment lost 0 bases, leaving 9 bases of the junction unmatched. CDR3 length equals 17 residues. Germline CDR1 is SGHDN and CDR2 is FVKESK. Here the CDR3 reads CASSQDILLAGRDTQYF. In DNA form, the CDR3 reads TGTGCCAGCAGCCAAGATATTCTACTAGCGGGGCGGGATACGCAGTATTTT.

The CDR3 is CASSIREGYEQYF. CDR3 nucleotides: TGCGCCAGCAGCATCAGGGAGGGCTACGAGCAGTACTTC. The chain links TRBV5-1 to TRBJ2-7, with 7 bases aligning to TRBD2. Germline CDR1 SGHRS, CDR2 YFSETQ. Unmatched junction bases numbered 4, after V lost 4 bases and J lost 3 bases. The CDR3 extends over 13 amino acids.

This rearrangement joins TRBV28 to TRBJ1-4, with 9 bases aligning to TRBD1. CDR1 and CDR2 from the germline V gene are MDHEN and SYDVKM. V lost 6 bases and J lost 8; bases outside the gene matches: 7. The CDR3 runs to 14 residues. CDR3: CASRLQGAGEKLFF. DNA for the CDR3: TGTGCCAGCAGGTTACAGGGGGCGGGGGAAAAACTGTTTTTT. Drawing the rest from reference TRBV28 and TRBJ1-4, the complete variable domain is DVKVTQSSRYLVKRTGEKVFLECVQDMDHENMFWYRQDPGLGLRLIYFSYDVKMKEKGDIPEGYSVSREKKERFSLILESASTNQTSMYLCASRLQGAGEKLFFGSGTQLSVL.

This clone was found a few times. This chain links TRBV18 with TRBJ1-1; D ambiguous. The V gene lost 2 bases and the J gene lost 6 bases, with 10 bases spanning the gap. CDR1 is KGHSH and CDR2 is LQKENI in the germline V gene. The CDR3 length is 13 residues. The CDR3 sequence: CASSPERGPEAFF. DNA for the CDR3: TGTGCCAGCTCACCAGAGAGAGGGCCTGAAGCTTTCTTT.

The chain employs TRBV2 and TRBJ2-1; D not certain. The CDR3 is 14 residues long. CDR1 and CDR2 (germline): SNHLY, FYNNEI. Trimming left V 4 bases short and J 2 bases short, with 9 bases between. CDR3 sequence: CASSATSTYNEQFF. CDR3 bases: TGTGCCAGCAGTGCAACCTCCACCTACAATGAGCAGTTCTTC.

The V and J genes are TRBV9 and TRBJ1-6; D unclear. The CDR3 has 17 amino acids. Trimming pared 0 bases from V and 3 bases from J, leaving 13 bases between. CDR1 SGDLS and CDR2 YYNGEE come from the germline V gene. In DNA, the CDR3 is TGTGCCAGCAGCGTAGGAGGGAATGGCTTCTATAATTCACCCCTCCACTTT. Residues: CASSVGGNGFYNSPLHF.

This sequence joins TRBV25-1 and TRBJ1-5, with TRBD1 matching 7 bases. Germline V lookup: CDR1 MGHDK, CDR2 SYGVNS. V lost 2 bases to trimming and J lost 2 bases; unmatched junction nucleotides: 6. The CDR3 contains 16 residues. The CDR3 bases are TGTGCCAGCAGTGAAGGAGGGGGCAGGGGCAATCAGCCCCAGCATTTT. It codes for CASSEGGGRGNQPQHF.

This rearrangement joins TRBV6-1 to TRBJ2-3, with D unclear. This CDR3 contains 15 residues. CDR1 and CDR2 from the germline V gene are MNHNS and SASEGT. V lost 7 bases and J lost 5, with 19 bases in between. As DNA, the CDR3 is TGTGCCAGCACCCCCGGCCTCGAAATAGGAGATACGCAGTATTTT. It yields the protein CASTPGLEIGDTQYF.

V and J are TRBV7-9 and TRBJ2-3; 12 nucleotides line up with TRBD2. The junction had 5 bases not matched to a gene; V was cut back by 1 base and J by 9 bases. In germline, CDR1 is SEHNR, CDR2 FQNEAQ (reference sequence). This CDR3 region has 15 residues. The CDR3 sequence: CASSLGTSGAGTQYF. The CDR3 DNA is TGTGCCAGCAGCTTAGGGACTAGCGGGGCTGGCACGCAGTATTTT.